This T cell receptor beta chain is drawn from a study of T cells in Graves' hyperthyroidism and ophthalmopathy. This clonotype showed up many times. The V gene end was trimmed by 3 bases and the J gene end by 7 bases; junction bases not matched to a gene: 9. Germline CDR1 reads DFQATT; CDR2 reads SNEGSKA (reference sequence). This CDR3 region has 13 residues. The source material, RNA transcripts, was used to amplify TCR beta CDR3 regions. Primed by the HTBI set, a first-round RT-PCR was run on the TCR CDR3. TCRdb analysed the multiplex PCR reads with MiXCR anew, one entry per CDR3 protein. The sample carries over 700,000 distinct CDR3 sequences, 38% recorded once. It was uncontrolled infection, other autoimmune disease, pregnancy or lactation that excluded patients.

This chain connects TRBV20-1 to TRBJ2-7; TRBD2 aligns across 7 bases. The clonotype was recovered from a young man with Graves' hyperthyroidism. The specimen sequenced was blood. Here the CDR3 DNA reads TGCAGTGCTAGGAACGGGCGGGAGCAAGAGCAGTACTTC. Protein product: CSARNGREQEQYF.